This T cell receptor beta chain was retrieved from a study of T cells after yellow fever vaccination. Notes on the study in general: Contaminants from the bulk population, in the form of abundant clonotypes, could be found in FACS-sorted repertoires.

There are 15 residues in the CDR3. The junction had 8 bases not matched to a gene; V was cut back by 5 bases and J by 6 bases. Germline CDR1 SGHTA, CDR2 FQGNSA. Many counts were recorded for this clonotype. Its antigen remains unidentified. MiXCR was run by TCRdb on the 5' RACE reads, yielding one entry per CDR3 protein. The sample consists of 95,000 to 150,000 distinct CDR3 sequences, around 7.7% of them appearing once. V is TRBV7-2 and J is TRBJ2-1, with 9 bases that match TRBD1. This receptor was taken from a man aged 18 to 35 who received the YFV17D yellow fever vaccine. The specimen was CD4+ T cells sorted from PBMCs, collected roughly 10 days after the first yellow fever vaccination. The CDR3 protein is CASSRDRDRANEQFF. For the CDR3, the DNA is TGTGCCAGCAGCCGTGACCGGGACAGGGCCAATGAGCAGTTCTTC.